Listed below are T cell receptor beta chains from one sample, sequenced in a study of vaccination and CD4 T cells after COVID-19. These receptors are not linked to any known antigen. TCRdb re-analysed the PCR reads in MiXCR, keeping a single row per CDR3 protein. This sample carries roughly 25,000 distinct CDR3 sequences, 30% of them seen once, and the ten largest clones take approximately 3%. The sequences come from CD4+ T cells from blood, cultured in vitro, collected about 7 months after SARS-CoV-2 vaccination. These receptors were obtained from a human donor who had recovered from COVID-19. Both conserved end residues are part of each CDR3. Each record gives: J gene, D gene, clone size, V gene, CDR3 DNA, CDR3 protein. A D gene is named only where the DNA matches it firmly. The listing skips clone size in some rows; elsewhere it reads once, few, many or a size class.

J gene: TRBJ1-2
D gene: -
clone size: -
V gene: TRBV7-2
CDR3 DNA: TGTGCCAGCAGCCCTAGAGAGTACTATGGCTACACCTTC
CDR3 protein: CASSPREYYGYTF

J gene: TRBJ2-7
D gene: TRBD2
clone size: few
V gene: TRBV28
CDR3 DNA: TGTGCCAGCACCGCTGGCGGGAGCTACGAGCAGTACTTC
CDR3 protein: CASTAGGSYEQYF

J gene: TRBJ1-2
D gene: -
clone size: few
V gene: TRBV7-8
CDR3 DNA: TGTGCCAGCAGCAACCGGGACACGAGTGGCTACACCTTC
CDR3 protein: CASSNRDTSGYTF

J gene: TRBJ2-3
D gene: -
clone size: -
V gene: TRBV10-3
CDR3 DNA: TGTGCCATCAGTGGCCCCCCCGGGGATGGACACACAGATACGCAGTATTTT
CDR3 protein: CAISGPPGDGHTDTQYF

J gene: TRBJ2-1
D gene: -
clone size: -
V gene: TRBV4-3
CDR3 DNA: TGCGCCAGCAGCCAAGATAGATACGATGAGCAGTTCTTC
CDR3 protein: CASSQDRYDEQFF

J gene: TRBJ1-5
D gene: -
clone size: -
V gene: TRBV19
CDR3 DNA: TGTGCCAGTAAGGCGGTGTGGGGGGGATATAGCAATCAGCCCCAGCATTTT
CDR3 protein: CASKAVWGGYSNQPQHF

J gene: TRBJ2-7
D gene: -
clone size: -
V gene: TRBV20-1
CDR3 DNA: TGCAGTGCGGAACGACGGGGGCAGTACTTC
CDR3 protein: CSAERRGQYF

J gene: TRBJ2-3
D gene: -
clone size: -
V gene: TRBV6-1
CDR3 DNA: TGTGCCAGCAGTGAAAGCCTCGGAGGTACAGATACGCAGTATTTT
CDR3 protein: CASSESLGGTDTQYF

J gene: TRBJ2-1
D gene: -
clone size: -
V gene: TRBV24-1
CDR3 DNA: TGTGCCACCAGTGATACTAGTTCCAATGAGCAGTTCTTC
CDR3 protein: CATSDTSSNEQFF

J gene: TRBJ2-7
D gene: TRBD2
clone size: few
V gene: TRBV6-1
CDR3 DNA: TGTGCCGGCGAGACTAGCGGGAGATACGAGCAGTACTTC
CDR3 protein: CAGETSGRYEQYF

J gene: TRBJ1-1
D gene: TRBD1
clone size: few
V gene: TRBV20-1
CDR3 DNA: TGCAGTGCTAGTAGGAGGGGACAGGGAAGGGGGTTTGGTCGTGCTGAAGCTTTCTTT
CDR3 protein: CSASRRGQGRGFGRAEAFF

J gene: TRBJ2-1
D gene: -
clone size: -
V gene: TRBV20-1
CDR3 DNA: TGCAGAGCTCTAGCGAATGAGCAGTTCTTC
CDR3 protein: CRALANEQFF

J gene: TRBJ1-6
D gene: -
clone size: few
V gene: TRBV6-1
CDR3 DNA: TGTGCCAGCAGTGAAGCGCCAGGGGTGAATTCACCCCTCCACTTT
CDR3 protein: CASSEAPGVNSPLHF

J gene: TRBJ2-7
D gene: TRBD1
clone size: few
V gene: TRBV7-2
CDR3 DNA: TGTGCCAGTAATTCCGGGGACAGGGCCTCCTACGAGCAGTACTTC
CDR3 protein: CASNSGDRASYEQYF

J gene: TRBJ2-1
D gene: TRBD2
clone size: -
V gene: TRBV4-2
CDR3 DNA: TGTGCCAGCAGCCAAGACGGGACTAGCGGTTACAATGAGCAGTTCTTC
CDR3 protein: CASSQDGTSGYNEQFF

J gene: TRBJ2-3
D gene: -
clone size: -
V gene: TRBV5-1
CDR3 DNA: TGCGCCAGCAGCTGGAACAGGTGGGCAGATACGCAGTATTTT
CDR3 protein: CASSWNRWADTQYF

J gene: TRBJ2-3
D gene: -
clone size: -
V gene: TRBV29-1
CDR3 DNA: TGCAGCGTTGTAGGCAGGGAGAGTACGCAGTATTTT
CDR3 protein: CSVVGRESTQYF

J gene: TRBJ2-3
D gene: -
clone size: -
V gene: TRBV4-1
CDR3 DNA: TGCGCCAGCAGCCACCCGTTGGATACGCAGTATTTT
CDR3 protein: CASSHPLDTQYF

J gene: TRBJ2-5
D gene: TRBD1
clone size: -
V gene: TRBV5-1
CDR3 DNA: TGCGCCAGCAGCTTGGGACAGGGTACTTACCAAGAGACCCAGTACTTC
CDR3 protein: CASSLGQGTYQETQYF

J gene: TRBJ1-1
D gene: TRBD1
clone size: -
V gene: TRBV2
CDR3 DNA: TGTGCCAGTTCCGGGACAGGGGGCTACACTGAAGCTTTCTTT
CDR3 protein: CASSGTGGYTEAFF

J gene: TRBJ1-6
D gene: -
clone size: -
V gene: TRBV27
CDR3 DNA: TGTGCCGGGCGTGAGGGCGCAAATTCACCCCTCCACTTT
CDR3 protein: CAGREGANSPLHF

J gene: TRBJ2-1
D gene: -
clone size: -
V gene: TRBV6-1
CDR3 DNA: TGTGCCAGCAGAGTTCAGGGGGGCAATGAGCAGTTCTTC
CDR3 protein: CASRVQGGNEQFF

J gene: TRBJ2-7
D gene: -
clone size: -
V gene: TRBV6-5
CDR3 DNA: TGTGCCAGCAGTTACTCCGACTGGGGTTGGGAGCAGTACTTC
CDR3 protein: CASSYSDWGWEQYF

J gene: TRBJ2-1
D gene: -
clone size: -
V gene: TRBV7-2
CDR3 DNA: TGTGCCAGCAGCTTAATGCGGGACATATACAATGAGCAGTTCTTC
CDR3 protein: CASSLMRDIYNEQFF

J gene: TRBJ2-7
D gene: TRBD2
clone size: -
V gene: TRBV20-1
CDR3 DNA: TGCAGTGCTAGAGATCTCGCTTGGACTAGCGGGAGGGGCTACGAGCAGTACTTC
CDR3 protein: CSARDLAWTSGRGYEQYF

J gene: TRBJ2-7
D gene: TRBD2
clone size: -
V gene: TRBV6-1
CDR3 DNA: TGTGCCAGCAGCGTCACCGGGACTAGCGCCGCCTACGAGCAGTACTTC
CDR3 protein: CASSVTGTSAAYEQYF

J gene: TRBJ2-5
D gene: TRBD2
clone size: -
V gene: TRBV20-1
CDR3 DNA: TGCAGTGCCGGGAGGGGGTTAAGGCGAGAGACCCAGTACTTC
CDR3 protein: CSAGRGLRRETQYF

J gene: TRBJ2-7
D gene: -
clone size: few
V gene: TRBV7-2
CDR3 DNA: TGTGCCAGCAGCTTAGTGCCGACCTACGAGCAGTACTTC
CDR3 protein: CASSLVPTYEQYF

J gene: TRBJ1-2
D gene: -
clone size: -
V gene: TRBV20-1
CDR3 DNA: TGCAGTGCCCTCCTCCCGGAGGGCGAGGGTGAGGGCTACACCTTC
CDR3 protein: CSALLPEGEGEGYTF

J gene: TRBJ2-7
D gene: TRBD2
clone size: few
V gene: TRBV6-5
CDR3 DNA: TGTGCCAGCAGTTACAGTCTAGCGGGAGAAAGGAGCGAGCAGTACTTC
CDR3 protein: CASSYSLAGERSEQYF

J gene: TRBJ2-1
D gene: TRBD2
clone size: -
V gene: TRBV20-1
CDR3 DNA: TGCAGTGCTAGAGTAGCGGGAGCCGGCTCCTACAATGAGCAGTTCTTC
CDR3 protein: CSARVAGAGSYNEQFF

J gene: TRBJ2-7
D gene: -
clone size: few
V gene: TRBV20-1
CDR3 DNA: TGCAGTGCCCCCGCGAGCGGAGGTTCCTACGAGCAGTACTTC
CDR3 protein: CSAPASGGSYEQYF

J gene: TRBJ1-6
D gene: -
clone size: few
V gene: TRBV6-1
CDR3 DNA: TGTGCCAGCAGTGCCCACCTTAGGGAGAGCTCCTATAATTCACCCCTCCACTTT
CDR3 protein: CASSAHLRESSYNSPLHF

J gene: TRBJ1-2
D gene: TRBD1
clone size: -
V gene: TRBV2
CDR3 DNA: TGTGCCAGCAGTTTAAACGGACAGGGGGCGGGTGGCTACACCTTC
CDR3 protein: CASSLNGQGAGGYTF

J gene: TRBJ2-7
D gene: TRBD1
clone size: -
V gene: TRBV6-2/TRBV6-3
CDR3 DNA: TGTGCCAGTGACAGGGGCGAAAGCCACGAGCAGTACTTC
CDR3 protein: CASDRGESHEQYF

J gene: TRBJ1-5
D gene: -
clone size: -
V gene: TRBV6-5
CDR3 DNA: TGTGCCAGCAGTTACATCGGTCGAGTTTATAGCAATCAGCCCCAGCATTTT
CDR3 protein: CASSYIGRVYSNQPQHF

J gene: TRBJ2-7
D gene: -
clone size: few
V gene: TRBV6-1
CDR3 DNA: TGTGCCAGCAGCCCCGGGACTTACGAGCAGTACTTC
CDR3 protein: CASSPGTYEQYF

J gene: TRBJ2-1
D gene: TRBD2
clone size: -
V gene: TRBV20-1
CDR3 DNA: TGCAGTGCCTTAGCGGGAGAAGTCTACAATGAGCAGTTCTTC
CDR3 protein: CSALAGEVYNEQFF

J gene: TRBJ2-3
D gene: -
clone size: -
V gene: TRBV20-1
CDR3 DNA: TGCAGTGCTGGACCCACTAGTTTTCGGACAGATACGCAGTATTTT
CDR3 protein: CSAGPTSFRTDTQYF

J gene: TRBJ2-7
D gene: -
clone size: few
V gene: TRBV6-9
CDR3 DNA: TGTGCCAGCCCCAGGACCGAGGGCTACGAGCAGTACTTC
CDR3 protein: CASPRTEGYEQYF

J gene: TRBJ2-7
D gene: TRBD1
clone size: few
V gene: TRBV6-1
CDR3 DNA: TGTGCCAGCAGGGGACAGGGGAAGACCTACGAGCAGTACTTC
CDR3 protein: CASRGQGKTYEQYF

J gene: TRBJ1-2
D gene: TRBD1
clone size: few
V gene: TRBV6-1
CDR3 DNA: TGTGCCAGCAGACCTGGGGGGACAGGGGGCCACTATGGCTACACCTTC
CDR3 protein: CASRPGGTGGHYGYTF

J gene: TRBJ2-1
D gene: TRBD2
clone size: few
V gene: TRBV6-2/TRBV6-3
CDR3 DNA: TGTGCCAGCAGTCCCGGGACTAGCGAGGTCAATGAGCAGTTCTTC
CDR3 protein: CASSPGTSEVNEQFF

J gene: TRBJ2-7
D gene: -
clone size: -
V gene: TRBV6-5
CDR3 DNA: TGTGCCAGCAGTTCGACATCGGGAGACTACGAGCAGTACTTC
CDR3 protein: CASSSTSGDYEQYF